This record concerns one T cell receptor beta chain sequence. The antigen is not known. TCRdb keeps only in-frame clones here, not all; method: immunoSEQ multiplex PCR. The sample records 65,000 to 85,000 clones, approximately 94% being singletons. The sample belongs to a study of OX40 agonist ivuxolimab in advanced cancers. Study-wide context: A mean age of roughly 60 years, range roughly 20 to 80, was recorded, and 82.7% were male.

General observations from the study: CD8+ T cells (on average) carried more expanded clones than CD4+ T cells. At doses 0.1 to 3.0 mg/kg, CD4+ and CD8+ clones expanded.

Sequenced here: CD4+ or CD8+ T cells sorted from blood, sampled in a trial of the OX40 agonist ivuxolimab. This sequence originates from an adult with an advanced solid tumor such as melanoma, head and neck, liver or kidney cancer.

DNA for the CDR3: TGTGCCAGCAGCACGCCGGGACTAGCGGAGCGAGAGCAGTACTTC. Protein sequence: CASSTPGLAEREQYF. This chain connects TRBV5-4 to TRBJ2-7, with TRBD2 matching 11 bases. V shed 4 bases and J 7 bases; nucleotides not matched to a gene: 10. The germline CDR1 and CDR2 sequences are SGHNT and YYREEE (reference sequence). The CDR3 consists of 15 residues.